This T cell receptor beta chain was retrieved from a study of beta chain features in type 1 diabetes listed by TCRdb under 2018. In the study overall: Patients and healthy donors did not differ in mean age, gender distribution, total cell number or subset yield. In the study, recently diagnosed type 1 diabetes patients and matched healthy donors were compared on the TCRB repertoires of their sorted circulating CD4+ T cell subsets. A total of about 99,000,000 sorted cells were examined across all samples, and RNA yield correlated strongly with the number of cells per subset. Whereas all 30 or so donors provided naive and central memory subsets, regulatory and stem cell-like memory subsets were isolated from just 8 patients and roughly eight healthy donors. Paper-wide results and their limitations: PCR might favor shorter templates, but patient and control samples were amplified and corrected together, so any skew would affect both groups equally. A moderate but significant shortening of TCRB CDR3 length was observed in type 1 diabetes patients in all four CD4+ subsets. Because the HLA sub-analyses included only small numbers of individuals, any influence of HLA type on TCRB rearrangement was left unresolved. Naive, central memory and regulatory TCRB repertoires appeared to be more similar among patients than among healthy donors. Because cDNA was sequenced instead of genomic DNA, highly expressing activated cells could be over-represented, though the groups showed no difference in activation or CD3 levels. At VDJ recombination sites, patients with type 1 diabetes made fewer insertions and deleted more nucleotides, a pattern implying thymic rearrangement abnormalities.

This clone was found many times. Its recognized antigen is unknown. Nothing much larger sits one base from this clone, and base qualities are not available. The entire amount of isolated RNA was reverse transcribed using the High Capacity cDNA Reverse Transcription Kit, so the sequenced TCRB transcripts were expressed ones. Naive, central memory and regulatory T cell samples underwent deep immunoSEQ sequencing, averaging about 3.57 million total reads per sample. Sorted cells were lysed in RLT buffer and RNA was extracted with DNase-treated RNeasy Micro or Mini kits, depending on cell number. To prevent cross-contamination, each cell subset was processed individually, whereas patient and healthy donor samples were processed jointly. TCRB sequences were amplified from cDNA with the immunoSEQ multiplex PCR, producing 87-bp fragments spanning the CDR3 region. Sequencing of the amplicons was done on the Illumina HiSeq platform. In the source study's methods: Synthetic template baselines were used to correct PCR bias computationally, reads within Hamming distance 2 were collapsed, and singletons that could not be merged were discarded. Reads were aligned against IMGT so that V, D and J genes, CDR3 length and insertions or deletions at six rearrangement sites could be assigned. Within each subset, clonotype counts were normalized to sorted cell number, and only after that were true diversity and Gini coefficients computed with the tcR R package. Repertoire sharing was quantified using the overlap coefficient calculated on TCRB nucleotide sequences. Here the immuneACCESS table is served through TCRdb, limited to in-frame sequences with V and J called. Missing clones are a known gap in these copies; in checked studies unresolved V genes cover under half, and the rest lacks a known reason. V and J calls and clone size are as listed in that table; D and trimming were resolved from the DNA. This sample lists roughly 160,000 clones; approximately 7.8% were detected once. Together, the top ten hold more than 0.75% of the sample.

From each donor, a single peripheral blood sample of approximately 110 mL on average was drawn into heparinised tubes. A BD FACSAria II was used to sort naive, central memory, regulatory and stem cell-like memory CD4+ T cells with a panel that included CD45RO, CCR7, CD25, CD127, CD95 and CD27. Every sorted population had a purity above 95%. PBMCs were separated immediately by Lymphoprep density gradient centrifugation and were stained directly, without being cultured. So that batch effects would be minimized, each experiment stained and sorted samples in pairs, pairing one healthy donor with one patient. A distance of 7 bases separates the germline ends of V and J, which lose 3 bases and 5 bases respectively. Spanning cysteine to phenylalanine, the CDR3 consists of 13 amino acids. Of the read, only the CDR3 DNA is kept; its 39 bases are in frame from base 1. CDR1 is given as ENHRY and CDR2 as SYGVKD, both from the germline V gene.

Sequenced sample: central memory CD4+ T cells from blood. The clonotype comes from a woman aged 40 to 50 with type 1 diabetes. The rearranged chain carries TRBV10-3 and TRBJ1-4, with the D gene call left open. The CDR3 has the sequence CAISEPRNEKLFF. The sequence in DNA is TGTGCCATCAGTGAACCCAGAAATGAAAAACTGTTTTTT.